One sample yielded the 7 T cell receptor beta chains listed below, sequenced in a study of blood T cell repertoires in COVID-19. The data were produced by immunoSEQ multiplex PCR, yet TCRdb's version contains in-frame clones alone and is incomplete. The data contain some 94,000 clones, more than 75% of them seen just once; the ten biggest clones take up 15%. Sequenced: peripheral blood. The source is a human donor in a cohort sampled during active COVID-19.

The rearrangement links TRBV5-1 to TRBJ1-4; D might be TRBD1 (5 bases). CDR3 length equals 15 residues. In germline, CDR1 is SGHRS, CDR2 YFSETQ. The germline V and J ends were trimmed by 1 base and 7 bases, with 14 bases remaining between them. The CDR3 DNA sequence: TGCGCCAGCAGCTTGTGGGGGGGACTCGGTGAAAAACTGTTTTTT. It encodes CASSLWGGLGEKLFF.

CDR3 coding DNA: TGTGCCAGCACCATGGGGAGCGGGAGGCCTTTTGTTGAGCAGTTCTTC. Translation: CASTMGSGRPFVEQFF. The chain employs TRBV6-6 and TRBJ2-1, with 9 bases fitting TRBD2. With 7 bases clipped from V and 9 bases from J, the junction kept 16 bases outside the gene matches. The CDR3 covers 16 residues. CDR1 MNHNY and CDR2 SVGAGI come from the germline V gene (reference sequence).

The chain has TRBV6-2 or TRBV6-3 and TRBJ1-2, with D perhaps TRBD1 (6 bases). Germline V gives CDR1 MNHEY, CDR2 SVGEGT. V was cut by 5 bases and J by 5 bases, with 12 bases left in between. The CDR3 length is 13 residues. The CDR3 nucleotides read TGTGCCAGCAGTGACCGGGACAAATATGGCTACACCTTC. Its protein is CASSDRDKYGYTF.

The V call is TRBV11-2, the J call TRBJ2-1; a weak D match, TRBD1 (8 bases). The CDR3 is made up of 15 amino acids. V lost 5 bases to trimming and J lost 7 bases, with 18 bases between them. Germline-derived CDR1 and CDR2 are SGHAT and FQNNGV. CDR3 region: CASSPYRGGGNEQFF. For the CDR3, the DNA is TGTGCCAGCAGCCCGTACAGGGGGGGAGGGAATGAGCAGTTCTTC.

The chain couples TRBV10-2 to TRBJ2-7, with D maybe TRBD1 (6 bases). Trimming stripped 4 bases from V and 0 bases from J, with 13 bases between. The CDR3 length is 15 residues. CDR1 and CDR2 (germline): WSHSY, SAAADI. CDR3: CASSVTGLSSYEQYF. DNA for the CDR3: TGCGCCAGCAGTGTGACAGGTCTCAGCTCCTACGAGCAGTACTTC.

In this sample, this clone turned up once. The V call is TRBV19, the J call TRBJ2-7; a possible D gene is TRBD1 (5 bases). The length of the CDR3 is 14 residues. The germline V gene has CDR1 LNHDA and CDR2 SQIVND (reference sequence). V lost 3 bases and J 4 bases, leaving 13 bases between the germline ends. The CDR3 spells CASSIAGSWYEQYF. The CDR3 nucleotides read TGTGCCAGTAGTATCGCAGGGTCGTGGTACGAGCAGTACTTC.

This chain connects TRBV7-2 to TRBJ1-5; D uncertain. The V and J ends lost 6 bases and 4 bases respectively, with 10 bases between them. Germline V gene sequence: CDR1 SGHTA, CDR2 FQGNSA. The CDR3 is 13 residues long. The DNA of the CDR3 is TGTGCCAGCAGTTCCGGAGTAAATCAGCCCCAGCATTTT. The encoded protein is CASSSGVNQPQHF.